This T cell receptor (beta chain) was observed in a study of response to subunit inactivated influenza vaccine. Study results and caveats: The authors put forward the suggestion that each seasonal influenza vaccination may bring in only a limited number of new T cells.

TCRdb re-called the RT-PCR reads through MiXCR, storing one row per CDR3 protein. Of about 700,000 distinct CDR3 sequences listed, about 14% are singletons. Worth noting for this clonotype: Its antigen is not known.

This CDR3 is 17 amino acids long. CDR1 is KGHSH, CDR2 LQKENI, per germline. J lost 5 bases, V lost 4 bases, and 11 bases had no gene match. The TCR comes from a man over 45 who received an inactivated influenza vaccine. The sample here was PBMCs from blood, taken 14 to 15 days before vaccination. The V and J genes are TRBV18 and TRBJ2-1; 10 nucleotides align to TRBD1. The CDR3 region is CASSLDRGYAKHNEQFF. The CDR3 nucleotides are TGTGCCAGCTCACTGGACAGGGGGTACGCCAAACACAATGAGCAGTTCTTC.